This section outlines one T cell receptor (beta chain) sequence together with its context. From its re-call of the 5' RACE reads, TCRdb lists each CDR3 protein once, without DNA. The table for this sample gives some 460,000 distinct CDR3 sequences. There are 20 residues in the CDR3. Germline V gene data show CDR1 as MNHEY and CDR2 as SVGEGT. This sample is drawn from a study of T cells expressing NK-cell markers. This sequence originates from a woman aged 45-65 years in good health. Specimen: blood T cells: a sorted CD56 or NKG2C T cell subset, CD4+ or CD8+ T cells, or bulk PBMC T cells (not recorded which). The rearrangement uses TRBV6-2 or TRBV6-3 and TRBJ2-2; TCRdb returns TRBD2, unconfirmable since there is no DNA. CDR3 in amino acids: CASSQPRLAASMMGTGELFF.